This T cell receptor beta chain was obtained from a study of CD8+ T cells in alopecia areata. Study overall: It was oral tofacitinib, at 5 to 10 mg twice daily, that treated patients received.

The investigators collected lesional scalp punch biopsies and peripheral blood from alopecia areata patients. General study findings and limits: Clonality was higher in lesional than normal scalp, especially in alopecia totalis/universalis.

Reverse transcribed after extraction, RNA yielded cDNA as the sequencing template. Produced via immunoSEQ multiplex PCR; TCRdb's table is partial and in-frame only. The table has 160,000 or so clones, less than 80% seen once. On this clone itself: Its antigen is unknown.

This CDR3 is built from 12 residues. V lost 6 bases, J lost 0 bases, and 6 bases lay in between. Germline CDR1 and CDR2: MNHGY and SVAAGI. The TCR was taken from a human donor with alopecia areata. The input for sequencing was CD8+ T cells sorted from blood, taken at week 0. This chain joins TRBV6-9 and TRBJ2-7, with D possibly matching TRBD1 (6 bases). DNA for the CDR3: TGTGCCAGCAGACAGGGCTCCTACGAGCAGTACTTC. Encoded protein: CASRQGSYEQYF.